The source of this T cell receptor (beta chain) is a study of identical twins. Notes on the study in general: Abundant beta clonotypes from cord blood bore fewer insertions; memory repertoires lacked this pattern. Out-of-frame alpha sequences that twins shared showed excess low generation probability. With monozygotic twins, out-of-frame TCR alpha sharing exceeded what models estimated.

This clonotype has at least ten counts. Its specificity is not known. CDR1 is SGDLS and CDR2 is YYNGEE in the germline V gene. The CDR3 runs to 15 residues. Between the trimmed V and J ends, which lost 1 base and 7 bases, there was a span of 17 bases. MiXCR, run by TCRdb on the 5' RACE reads, gives a single entry per CDR3 protein. The data contain approximately 300,000 distinct CDR3 sequences, over 8.5% of them singletons. This sample was also put to use in a study of yellow fever vaccine responses in identical twins. Per that paper: Twins showed a vaccine T cell response that reportedly seemed partly convergent, partly personalized.

The sample taken for sequencing was CD8+ T cells sorted from blood. The sequence came from a woman under 30 in good health. The chain combines TRBV9 with TRBJ1-1; D is perhaps TRBD1 (6 bases). The CDR3 reads CASSVSWGARYEAFF. CDR3 DNA: TGTGCCAGCAGCGTATCTTGGGGGGCGCGTTATGAAGCTTTCTTT.